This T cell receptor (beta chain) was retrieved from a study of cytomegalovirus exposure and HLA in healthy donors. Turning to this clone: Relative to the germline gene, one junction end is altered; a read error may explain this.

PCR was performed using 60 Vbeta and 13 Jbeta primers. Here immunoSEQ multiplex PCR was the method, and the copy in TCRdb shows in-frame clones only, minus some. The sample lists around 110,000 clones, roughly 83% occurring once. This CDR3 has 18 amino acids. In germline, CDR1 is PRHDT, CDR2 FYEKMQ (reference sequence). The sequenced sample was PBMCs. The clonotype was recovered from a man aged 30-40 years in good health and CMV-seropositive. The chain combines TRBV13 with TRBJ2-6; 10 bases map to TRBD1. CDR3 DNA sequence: TGTGCCAGCAGCCCCGTCCCGGGACAGGGGAACGGGGCCGACGTCCTGACTTTC. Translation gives CASSPVPGQGNGADVLTF.